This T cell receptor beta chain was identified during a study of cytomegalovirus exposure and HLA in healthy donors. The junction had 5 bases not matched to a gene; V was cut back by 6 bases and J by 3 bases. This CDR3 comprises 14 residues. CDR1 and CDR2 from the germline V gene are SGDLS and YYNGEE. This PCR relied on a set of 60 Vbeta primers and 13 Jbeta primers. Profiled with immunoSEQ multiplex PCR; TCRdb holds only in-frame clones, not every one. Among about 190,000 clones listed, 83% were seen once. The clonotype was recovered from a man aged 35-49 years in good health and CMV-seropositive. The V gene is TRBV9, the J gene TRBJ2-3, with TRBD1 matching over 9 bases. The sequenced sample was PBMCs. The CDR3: CASTLGQGTDTQYF. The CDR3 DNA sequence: TGTGCCAGCACCCTCGGACAGGGGACAGATACGCAGTATTTT.